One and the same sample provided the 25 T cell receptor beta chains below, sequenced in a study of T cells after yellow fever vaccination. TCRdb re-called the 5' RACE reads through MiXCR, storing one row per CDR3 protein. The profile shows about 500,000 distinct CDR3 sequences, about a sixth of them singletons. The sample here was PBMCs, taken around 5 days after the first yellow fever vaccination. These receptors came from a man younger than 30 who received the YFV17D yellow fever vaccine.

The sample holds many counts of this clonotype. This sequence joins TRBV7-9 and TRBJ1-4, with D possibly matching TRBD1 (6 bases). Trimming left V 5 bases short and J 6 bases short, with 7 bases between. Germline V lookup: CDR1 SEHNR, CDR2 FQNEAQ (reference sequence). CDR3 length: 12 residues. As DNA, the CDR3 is TGTGCCAGCAGCCGGACAGATGAAAAACTGTTTTTT. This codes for CASSRTDEKLFF.

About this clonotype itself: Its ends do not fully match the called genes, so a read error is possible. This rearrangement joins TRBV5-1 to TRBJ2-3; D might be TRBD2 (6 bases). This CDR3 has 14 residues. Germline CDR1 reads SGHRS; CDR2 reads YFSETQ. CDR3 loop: CASRLGLPTDTQYF. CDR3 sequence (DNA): TGCGCCAGCAGGTTGGGACTTCCGACAGATACGCAGTATTTT.

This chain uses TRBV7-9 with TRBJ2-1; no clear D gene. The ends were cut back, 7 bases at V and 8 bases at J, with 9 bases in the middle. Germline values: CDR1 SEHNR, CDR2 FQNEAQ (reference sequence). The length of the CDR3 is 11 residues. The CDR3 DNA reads TGTGCCAGCACGCTTCAGGATGAGCAGTTCTTC. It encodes CASTLQDEQFF.

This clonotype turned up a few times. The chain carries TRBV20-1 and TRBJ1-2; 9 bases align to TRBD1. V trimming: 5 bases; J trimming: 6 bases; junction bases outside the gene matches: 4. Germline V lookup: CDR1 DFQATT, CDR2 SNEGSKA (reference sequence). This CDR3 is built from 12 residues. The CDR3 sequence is CSAPGQGDGYTF. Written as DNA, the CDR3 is TGCAGTGCTCCGGGACAGGGAGATGGCTACACCTTC.

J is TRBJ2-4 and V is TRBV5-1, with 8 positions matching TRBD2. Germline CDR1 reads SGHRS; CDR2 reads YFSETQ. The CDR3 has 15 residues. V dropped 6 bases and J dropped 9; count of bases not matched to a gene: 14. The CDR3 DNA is TGCGCCAGCACCCACGGGGGGGCGGAGGTAGGCATTCAGTACTTC. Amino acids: CASTHGGAEVGIQYF.

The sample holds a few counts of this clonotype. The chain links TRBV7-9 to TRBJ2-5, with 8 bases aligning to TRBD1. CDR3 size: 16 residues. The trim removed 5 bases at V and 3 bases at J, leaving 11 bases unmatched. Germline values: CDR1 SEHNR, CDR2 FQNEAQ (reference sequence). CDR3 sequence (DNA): TGTGCCAGCAGCCTAAAAAGGGGGACAGGTGAAGAGACCCAGTACTTC. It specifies CASSLKRGTGEETQYF.

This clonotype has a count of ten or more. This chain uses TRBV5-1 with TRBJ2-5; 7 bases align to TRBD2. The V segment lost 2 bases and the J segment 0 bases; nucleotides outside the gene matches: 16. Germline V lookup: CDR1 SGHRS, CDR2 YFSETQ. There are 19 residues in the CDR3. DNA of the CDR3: TGCGCCAGCAGCTTCGGGTTTACGCTAGCGGCCCGGAACCAAGAGACCCAGTACTTC. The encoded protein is CASSFGFTLAARNQETQYF.

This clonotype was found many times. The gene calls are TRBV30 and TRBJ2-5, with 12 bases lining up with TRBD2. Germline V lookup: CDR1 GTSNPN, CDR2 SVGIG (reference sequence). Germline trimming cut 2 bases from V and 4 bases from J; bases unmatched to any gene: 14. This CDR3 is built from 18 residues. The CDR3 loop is CAWSFLRTSGAWGETQYF. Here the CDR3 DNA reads TGTGCCTGGAGTTTCCTTCGGACTAGCGGGGCTTGGGGAGAGACCCAGTACTTC.

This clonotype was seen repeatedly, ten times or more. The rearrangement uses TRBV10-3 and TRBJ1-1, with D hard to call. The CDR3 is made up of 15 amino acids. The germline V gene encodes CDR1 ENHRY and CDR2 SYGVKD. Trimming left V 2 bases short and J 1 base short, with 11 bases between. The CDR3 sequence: CAISEQIYKNTEAFF. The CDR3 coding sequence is TGTGCCATCAGTGAGCAAATCTACAAGAACACTGAAGCTTTCTTT.

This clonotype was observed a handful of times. CDR3 nucleotide sequence: TGTGCCAGCAGTAGTGCGACAGGGGGTCCTTTGGACACTGAAGCTTTCTTT. Protein product: CASSSATGGPLDTEAFF. The V gene is TRBV12-3 or TRBV12-4, the J gene TRBJ1-1; 9 nucleotides align to TRBD1. V trimming: 5 bases; J trimming: 3 bases; junction bases outside the gene matches: 13. The CDR3 contains 17 residues.

Here the CDR3 reads CASRDQGDYEQYF. DNA for the CDR3: TGTGCCAGCAGGGACCAGGGGGATTACGAGCAGTACTTC. This chain connects TRBV2 to TRBJ2-7, with 7 bases lining up with TRBD1. Unmatched junction bases numbered 6, after V lost 6 bases and J lost 4 bases. Germline V CDR1 and CDR2: SNHLY, FYNNEI. The CDR3 extends over 13 amino acids.

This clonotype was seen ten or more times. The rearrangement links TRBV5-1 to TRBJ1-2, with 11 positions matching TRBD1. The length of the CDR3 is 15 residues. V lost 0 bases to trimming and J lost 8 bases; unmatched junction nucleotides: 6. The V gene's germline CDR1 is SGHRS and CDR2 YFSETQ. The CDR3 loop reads CASSLAGTGGEGYTF. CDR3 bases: TGCGCCAGCAGCTTGGCCGGGACAGGGGGGGAAGGCTACACCTTC.

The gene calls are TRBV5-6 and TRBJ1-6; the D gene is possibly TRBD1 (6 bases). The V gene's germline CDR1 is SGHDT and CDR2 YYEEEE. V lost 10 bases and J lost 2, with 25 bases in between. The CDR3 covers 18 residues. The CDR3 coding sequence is TGTGCCTACAGAGGCAGGGGTAAAACTAGACCCTATAATTCACCCCTCCACTTT. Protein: CAYRGRGKTRPYNSPLHF.

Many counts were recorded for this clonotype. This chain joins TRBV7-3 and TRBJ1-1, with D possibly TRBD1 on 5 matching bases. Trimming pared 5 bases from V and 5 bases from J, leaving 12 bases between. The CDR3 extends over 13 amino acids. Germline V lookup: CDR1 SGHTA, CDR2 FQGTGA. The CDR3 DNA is TGTGCCAGCAGCCCTTCCGGGGGGACTGAAGCTTTCTTT. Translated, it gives CASSPSGGTEAFF.

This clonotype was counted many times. In DNA form, the CDR3 reads TGCGCCAGCAGCCAGCATGCTACCGGGTCCGACTATGGCTACACCTTC. Residues: CASSQHATGSDYGYTF. The chain recombines TRBV4-3 with TRBJ1-2, with D hard to call. There are 16 residues in the CDR3. Germline assignment: CDR1 LGHNA and CDR2 YSLEER. Trimming took 3 bases from V and 3 from J, leaving 17 bases between them.

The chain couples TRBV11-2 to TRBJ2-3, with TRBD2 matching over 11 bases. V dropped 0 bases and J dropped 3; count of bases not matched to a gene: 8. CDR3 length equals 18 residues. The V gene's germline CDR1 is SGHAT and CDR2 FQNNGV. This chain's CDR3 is CASSLDILAGGVTDTQYF. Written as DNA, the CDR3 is TGTGCCAGCAGCTTAGATATCCTAGCGGGGGGCGTGACAGATACGCAGTATTTT.

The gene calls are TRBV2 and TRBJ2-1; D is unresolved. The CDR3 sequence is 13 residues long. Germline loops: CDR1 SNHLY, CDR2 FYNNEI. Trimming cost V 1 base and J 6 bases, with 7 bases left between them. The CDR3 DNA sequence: TGTGCCAGCAGTGAAGAAAGTTTCAATGAGCAGTTCTTC. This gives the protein CASSEESFNEQFF.

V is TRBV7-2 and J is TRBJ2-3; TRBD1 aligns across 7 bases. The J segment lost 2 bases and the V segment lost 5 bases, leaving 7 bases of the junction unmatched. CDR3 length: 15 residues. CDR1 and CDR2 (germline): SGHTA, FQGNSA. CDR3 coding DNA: TGTGCCAGCAGCCAAGTTAGGGGGCACACAGATACGCAGTATTTT. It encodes CASSQVRGHTDTQYF.

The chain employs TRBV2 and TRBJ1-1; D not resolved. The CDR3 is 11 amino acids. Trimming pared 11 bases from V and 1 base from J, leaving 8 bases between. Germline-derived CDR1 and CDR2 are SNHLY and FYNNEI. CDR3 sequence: CARTANTEAFF. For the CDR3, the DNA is TGTGCCCGGACCGCGAACACTGAAGCTTTCTTT.

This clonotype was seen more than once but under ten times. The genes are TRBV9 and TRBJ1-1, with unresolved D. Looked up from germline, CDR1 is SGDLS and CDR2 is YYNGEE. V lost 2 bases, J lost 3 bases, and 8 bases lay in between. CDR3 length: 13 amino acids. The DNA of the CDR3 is TGTGCCAGCAGCGTGACGGTCTACACTGAAGCTTTCTTT. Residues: CASSVTVYTEAFF.

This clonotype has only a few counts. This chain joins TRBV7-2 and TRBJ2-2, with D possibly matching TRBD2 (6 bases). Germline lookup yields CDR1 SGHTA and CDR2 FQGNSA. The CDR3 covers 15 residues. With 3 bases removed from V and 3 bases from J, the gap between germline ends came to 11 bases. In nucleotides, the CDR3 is TGTGCCAGCAGCTTTAGCGGAATAGACACCGGGGAGCTGTTTTTT. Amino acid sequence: CASSFSGIDTGELFF.

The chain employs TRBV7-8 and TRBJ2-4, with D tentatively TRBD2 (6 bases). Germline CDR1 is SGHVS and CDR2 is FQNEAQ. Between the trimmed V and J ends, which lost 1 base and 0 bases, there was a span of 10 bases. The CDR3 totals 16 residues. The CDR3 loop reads CASSLGRGLAKNIQYF. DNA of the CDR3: TGTGCCAGCAGCTTAGGTCGGGGACTAGCCAAAAACATTCAGTACTTC.

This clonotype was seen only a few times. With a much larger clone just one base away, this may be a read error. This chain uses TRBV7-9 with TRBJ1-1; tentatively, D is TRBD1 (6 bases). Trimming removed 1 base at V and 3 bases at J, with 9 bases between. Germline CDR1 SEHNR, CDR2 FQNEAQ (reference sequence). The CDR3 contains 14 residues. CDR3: CASSLVGGHTEAFF. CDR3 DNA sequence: TGTGCCAGCAGCTTAGTGGGGGGGCACACTGAAGCTTTCTTT.

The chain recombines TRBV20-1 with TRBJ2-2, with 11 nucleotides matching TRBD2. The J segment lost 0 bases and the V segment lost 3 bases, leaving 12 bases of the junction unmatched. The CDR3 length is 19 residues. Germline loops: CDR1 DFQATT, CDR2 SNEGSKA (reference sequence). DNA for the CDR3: TGCAGTGCTAGGTCCCCCCGGCTAGCGGGGGGCTCGAACACCGGGGAGCTGTTTTTT. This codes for CSARSPRLAGGSNTGELFF.

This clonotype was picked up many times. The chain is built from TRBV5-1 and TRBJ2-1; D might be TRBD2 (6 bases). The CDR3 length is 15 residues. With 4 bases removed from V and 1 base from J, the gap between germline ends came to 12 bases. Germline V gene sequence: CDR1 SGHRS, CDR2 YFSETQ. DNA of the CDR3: TGCGCCAGCAGCCCCCAAGCGGGTTCCTACAATGAGCAGTTCTTC. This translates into CASSPQAGSYNEQFF.